This TCR beta chain was documented in a study of T cell changes during pregnancy in multiple sclerosis. The data were produced by immunoSEQ multiplex PCR, yet TCRdb's version contains in-frame clones alone and is incomplete. The sample yields some 100,000 clones, approximately 94% seen once. CDR3 length: 14 amino acids. Trimming removed 7 bases from V and 0 bases from J, with 15 bases in between. The germline V gene encodes CDR1 SQVTM and CDR2 ANQGSEA. The source material was peripheral blood, sampled before pregnancy. The source of this sequence is a female donor with multiple sclerosis, enrolled in a pregnancy study. The chain is built from TRBV29-1 and TRBJ1-2; TRBD1 is a possible D gene (6 bases). CDR3 bases: TGCAGCGGAGCCCCCCAGGGGACTAACTATGGCTACACCTTC. Amino acids: CSGAPQGTNYGYTF.